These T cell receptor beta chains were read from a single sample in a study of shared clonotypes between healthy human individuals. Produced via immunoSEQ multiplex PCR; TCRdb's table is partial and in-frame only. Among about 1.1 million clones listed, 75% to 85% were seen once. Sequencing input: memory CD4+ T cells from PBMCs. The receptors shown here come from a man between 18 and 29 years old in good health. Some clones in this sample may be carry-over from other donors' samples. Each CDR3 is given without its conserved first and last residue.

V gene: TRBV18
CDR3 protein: ASSPRSLGPALEDGYT

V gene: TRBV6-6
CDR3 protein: ASSGTSGKIDTQY

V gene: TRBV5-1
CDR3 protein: ASSSGTGGGYGYT

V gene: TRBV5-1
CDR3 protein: ASSDPSGVYPEAF

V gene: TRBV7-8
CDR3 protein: ASSFAAGGWNEQF

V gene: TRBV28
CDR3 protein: ASGRPDFEQY

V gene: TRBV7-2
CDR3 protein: ASSRMLAGVKF

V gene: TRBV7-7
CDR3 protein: ASSSNIGTQETQY

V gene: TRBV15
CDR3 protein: ATSRAKQGEQY

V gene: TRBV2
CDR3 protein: ASTSHPDNEQF

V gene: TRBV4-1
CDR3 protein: ASSRDRGGTDTQY

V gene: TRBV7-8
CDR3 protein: ASSLGNNEQF

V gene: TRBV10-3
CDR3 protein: AAKPGQRTDTQY

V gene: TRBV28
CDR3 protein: ASQFPGPGTQY

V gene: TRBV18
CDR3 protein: ASSPISGSYEQY

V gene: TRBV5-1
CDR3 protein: ASSLDRTGDGYGYT

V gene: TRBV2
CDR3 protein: ASSEQRGLVAYEQY

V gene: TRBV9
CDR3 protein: ASSSGTAQEKLF

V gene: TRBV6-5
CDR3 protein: ASSYSGPGDTQY

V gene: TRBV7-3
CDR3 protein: ASSLTPGQPPGNEQF

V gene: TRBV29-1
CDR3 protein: SVGQRGVQETQY

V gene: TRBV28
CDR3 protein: ASSSRGGNEKLF

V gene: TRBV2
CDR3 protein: ASTTGPGTSTGNTIY

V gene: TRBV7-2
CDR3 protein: ASSFLGGAYNTEAF

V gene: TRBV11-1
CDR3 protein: ASSPTWNALGANYGYT

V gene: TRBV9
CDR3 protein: ASTRGAGGPSTDTQY

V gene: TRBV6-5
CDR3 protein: ASTERLAGSEQY

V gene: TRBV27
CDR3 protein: ASSLFRKNEKLF

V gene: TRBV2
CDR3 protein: ASSAINQPQH

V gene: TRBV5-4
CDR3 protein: ASSSARAEAF

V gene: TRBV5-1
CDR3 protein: ASSLAGSSYEQY

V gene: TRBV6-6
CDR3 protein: ASSPSGRSSYEQY

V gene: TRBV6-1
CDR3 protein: ASSYSGNTIY

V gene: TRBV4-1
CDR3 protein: ASSQESGKQPQH

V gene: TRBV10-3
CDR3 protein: AISFTNGQGGAKNIQY

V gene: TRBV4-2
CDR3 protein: ASSQQRRSSGRASYEQY

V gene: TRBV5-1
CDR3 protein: ASSLGSSGGEKLF

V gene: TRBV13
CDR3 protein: ASTRERGTQY

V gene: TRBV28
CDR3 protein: ASSLSSGTGSLYGYT

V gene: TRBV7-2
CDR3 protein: ASSLVGRGEQF

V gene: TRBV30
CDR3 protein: AWSSWTSGRHYNEQF

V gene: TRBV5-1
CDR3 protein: ASSLVRSSADTQY